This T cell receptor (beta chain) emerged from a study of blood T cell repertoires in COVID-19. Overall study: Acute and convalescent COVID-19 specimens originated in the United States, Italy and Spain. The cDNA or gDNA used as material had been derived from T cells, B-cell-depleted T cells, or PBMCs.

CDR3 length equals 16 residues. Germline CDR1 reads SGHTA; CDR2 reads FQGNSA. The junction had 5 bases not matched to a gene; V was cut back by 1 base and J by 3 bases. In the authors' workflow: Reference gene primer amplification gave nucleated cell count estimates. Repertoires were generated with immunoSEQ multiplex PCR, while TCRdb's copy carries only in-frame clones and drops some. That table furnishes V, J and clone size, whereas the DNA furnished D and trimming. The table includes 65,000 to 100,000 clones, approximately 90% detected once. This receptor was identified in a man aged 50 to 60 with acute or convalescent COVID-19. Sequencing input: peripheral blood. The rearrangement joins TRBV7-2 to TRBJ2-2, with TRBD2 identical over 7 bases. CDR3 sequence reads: CASSLEGGGHTGELFF. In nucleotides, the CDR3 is TGTGCCAGCAGCTTAGAGGGCGGGGGACACACCGGGGAGCTGTTTTTT.